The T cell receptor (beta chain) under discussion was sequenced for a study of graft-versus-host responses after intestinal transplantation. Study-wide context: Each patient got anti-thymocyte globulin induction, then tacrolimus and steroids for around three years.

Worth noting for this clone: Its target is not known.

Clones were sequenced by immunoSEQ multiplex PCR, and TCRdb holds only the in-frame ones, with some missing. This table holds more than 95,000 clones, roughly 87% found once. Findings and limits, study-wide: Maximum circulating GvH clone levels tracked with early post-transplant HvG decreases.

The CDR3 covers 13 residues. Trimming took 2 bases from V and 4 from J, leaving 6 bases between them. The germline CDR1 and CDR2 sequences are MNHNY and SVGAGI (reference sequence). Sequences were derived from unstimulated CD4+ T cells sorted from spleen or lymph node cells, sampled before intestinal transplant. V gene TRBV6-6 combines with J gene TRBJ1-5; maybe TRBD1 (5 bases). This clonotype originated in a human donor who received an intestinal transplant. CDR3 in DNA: TGTGCCAGCAGTTACACAGGTAATCAGCCCCAGCATTTT. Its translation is CASSYTGNQPQHF.